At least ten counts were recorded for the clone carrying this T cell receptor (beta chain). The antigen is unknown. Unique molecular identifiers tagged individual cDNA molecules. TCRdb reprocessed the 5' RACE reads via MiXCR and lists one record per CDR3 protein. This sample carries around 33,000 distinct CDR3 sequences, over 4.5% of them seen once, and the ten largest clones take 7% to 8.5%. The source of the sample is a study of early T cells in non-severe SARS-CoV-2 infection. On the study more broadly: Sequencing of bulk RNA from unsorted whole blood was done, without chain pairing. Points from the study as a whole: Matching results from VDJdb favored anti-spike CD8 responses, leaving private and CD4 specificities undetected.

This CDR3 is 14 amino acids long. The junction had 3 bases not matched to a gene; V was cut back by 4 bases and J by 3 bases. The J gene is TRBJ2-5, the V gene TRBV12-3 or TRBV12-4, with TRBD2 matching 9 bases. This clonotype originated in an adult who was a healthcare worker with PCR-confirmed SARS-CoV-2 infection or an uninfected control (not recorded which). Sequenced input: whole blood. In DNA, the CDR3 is TGTGCCAGCAGTTACCGGACTAGCGAAGAGACCCAGTACTTC. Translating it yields CASSYRTSEETQYF.